The 13 T cell receptor beta chains below all came from one sample that was sequenced in a study of regulatory T cells in long-lasting Graves disease. Arm-PCR with iRepertoire HTBI primers amplified the CDR3 regions for these TCR beta libraries. TCRdb reprocessed the multiplex PCR reads with MiXCR, giving one entry per CDR3 protein. The sample holds 400,000 to 500,000 distinct CDR3 sequences; roughly 15% are singletons and the top ten take 23%. Time point meaning: newly diagnosed GD, antithyroid drugs for less than 3 months. PBMC-derived RNA was used for the TCR library. These same records also appear under a second study, on T cells in Graves' hyperthyroidism and ophthalmopathy.

The starting material was peripheral blood mononuclear cells (PBMCs), obtained at new diagnosis, from a patient treated with antithyroid drugs. Receptors were obtained from a young woman with Graves disease.

This clonotype was seen repeatedly, ten times or more. Here the CDR3 reads CASSQDRGGETQYF. CDR3 coding DNA: TGCGCCAGCAGCCAAGATCGAGGGGGAGAGACCCAGTACTTC. The chain uses TRBV4-3 and TRBJ2-5, with D perhaps matching TRBD1 (6 bases). The V and J ends lost 0 bases and 4 bases respectively, with 9 bases between them. The CDR3 consists of 14 residues. Germline loops: CDR1 LGHNA, CDR2 YSLEER.

Regarding this clonotype: A clone one base away is much larger, so this may be a read error. The V call is TRBV6-9, the J call TRBJ2-5, with D perhaps TRBD1 or TRBD2 (5 bases each). The length of the CDR3 is 13 residues. CDR1 MNHGY and CDR2 SVAAGI come from the germline V gene. With 3 bases removed from V and 2 bases from J, the gap between germline ends came to 7 bases. The CDR3 sequence: CASSYREQETQYF. Written as DNA, the CDR3 is TGTGCCAGCAGTTACAGGGAGCAAGAGACCCAGTACTTC.

This clonotype was counted a few times. The V gene is TRBV7-6, the J gene TRBJ1-2; 9 positions agree with TRBD1. CDR1 is SGHVS, CDR2 FNYEAQ, per germline. Trimming took 4 bases from V and 6 from J; bases not matched to a gene: 6. This CDR3 is 14 amino acids long. The CDR3 DNA reads as TGTGCCAGCAGCTCGACAGGGGGGTACGATGGCTACACCTTC. As protein: CASSSTGGYDGYTF.

This clonotype has ten or more counts. The rearrangement links TRBV7-9 to TRBJ2-7; D may be TRBD1 (6 bases). This CDR3 comprises 15 residues. V lost 5 bases to trimming and J lost 0 bases, with 14 bases between them. CDR1 is SEHNR, CDR2 FQNEAQ, per germline (reference sequence). As DNA, the CDR3 is TGTGCCAGCAGCCTGGGACATCCAAGCTCCTACGAGCAGTACTTC. Its translation is CASSLGHPSSYEQYF.

The V gene is TRBV6-2 or TRBV6-3, the J gene TRBJ2-5; D gene ambiguous. The CDR3 spans 15 residues. The germline V gene has CDR1 MNHEY and CDR2 SVGEGT. The V gene lost 0 bases and the J gene lost 1 base, with 9 bases spanning the gap. CDR3 nucleotide sequence: TGTGCCAGCAGTTACTCGAGAAGACCCCAAGAGACCCAGTACTTC. Residues: CASSYSRRPQETQYF.

The chain employs TRBV2 and TRBJ1-5, with 7 positions matching TRBD1. The CDR3 runs 14 residues. Trimming cost V 8 bases and J 2 bases; bases outside gene matches: 6. The germline V gene encodes CDR1 SNHLY and CDR2 FYNNEI. The CDR3 DNA sequence: TGTGCCAGCGGCGGAACAGGGGGCAATCAGCCCCAGCATTTT. Amino acids: CASGGTGGNQPQHF.

This clonotype has a count of ten or more. This rearrangement joins TRBV28 to TRBJ1-1; D possibly corresponds to TRBD1 (6 bases). Trimming removed 5 bases at V and 0 bases at J, with 22 bases between. Germline CDR1 MDHEN, CDR2 SYDVKM. CDR3 length: 18 amino acids. The CDR3 is CASSPPDSSLLMNTEAFF. CDR3 bases: TGTGCCAGCAGTCCTCCGGACAGCAGCTTACTCATGAACACTGAAGCTTTCTTT.

This clonotype was seen many times. V is TRBV9 and J is TRBJ2-2, with D hard to call. The CDR3 has 16 residues. V was cut by 0 bases and J by 6 bases, with 15 bases left in between. Germline CDR1 SGDLS, CDR2 YYNGEE. The CDR3 here is CASSVDSLGESGELFF. CDR3 coding DNA: TGTGCCAGCAGCGTAGATTCGTTAGGCGAGTCCGGGGAGCTGTTTTTT. Full variable domain (rest looked up from reference TRBV9 and TRBJ2-2): DSGVTQTPKHLITATGQRVTLRCSPRSGDLSVYWYQQSLDQGLQFLIQYYNGEERAKGNILERFSAQQFPDLHSELNLSSLELGDSALYFCASSVDSLGESGELFFGEGSRLTVL.

This clonotype appeared many times. The DNA of the CDR3 is TGTGCCAGCAGCCGCATCGGCGGGGCAAGAACTGAAGCTTTCTTT. It encodes CASSRIGGARTEAFF. The chain has TRBV27 and TRBJ1-1, with D possibly being TRBD1 (5 bases). The V gene lost 6 bases and the J gene lost 5 bases, with 19 bases spanning the gap. Germline loops: CDR1 MNHEY, CDR2 SMNVEV (reference sequence). There are 15 residues in the CDR3.

The V and J genes are TRBV19 and TRBJ2-1; unclear D gene. The CDR3 extends over 16 amino acids. Trimming removed 1 base from V and 6 bases from J, with 16 bases in between. The germline gives CDR1 LNHDA, CDR2 SQIVND (reference sequence). For the CDR3, the DNA is TGTGCCAGTAGTATAGTCTCTAAGGTCCTTCGCAATGAGCAGTTCTTC. Translated, it gives CASSIVSKVLRNEQFF.

V gene TRBV15 combines with J gene TRBJ2-5; possibly TRBD2 for D (7 bases). The V and J ends lost 0 bases and 5 bases respectively, with 16 bases between them. The CDR3 consists of 16 residues. CDR1 is LNHNV and CDR2 is YYDKDF in the germline V gene (reference sequence). CDR3 region: CATSRDLAGAGETQYF. CDR3 in DNA: TGTGCCACCAGCAGAGATCTCGCGGGGGCGGGGGAGACCCAGTACTTC.

The chain carries TRBV15 and TRBJ2-4, with 7 bases matching TRBD1. Germline CDR1 reads LNHNV; CDR2 reads YYDKDF (reference sequence). The J segment lost 0 bases and the V segment lost 4 bases, leaving 6 bases of the junction unmatched. The CDR3 loop spans 16 amino acids. CDR3 in DNA: TGTGCCACCAGCAACGGGACAGTAGTAGCCAAAAACATTCAGTACTTC. It encodes CATSNGTVVAKNIQYF.

This clonotype was detected many times. The chain is built from TRBV13 and TRBJ1-1; 7 bases match TRBD1. CDR1 is PRHDT and CDR2 is FYEKMQ in the germline V gene (reference sequence). V lost 6 bases and J lost 0; bases outside the gene matches: 4. This CDR3 spans 14 amino acids. The CDR3 DNA follows: TGTGCCAGCAGTCCGACAGGGATGAACACTGAAGCTTTCTTT. It translates to CASSPTGMNTEAFF.